The entry below gives a single T cell receptor beta chain sequence along with its context. Its antigen remains unknown. Germline CDR1 is SGHTA and CDR2 is FQGTGA. The length of the CDR3 is 12 residues. V was cut by 5 bases and J by 10 bases, with 14 bases left in between. This entry is derived from a study of shared clonotypes between healthy human individuals. At the level of the study: CD4 naive cells filled three plates per donor, CD4 memory three, CD8 naive two and CD8 memory one.

Clones were sequenced by immunoSEQ multiplex PCR, and TCRdb holds only the in-frame ones, with some missing. The repertoire consists of around 2.5 million clones, with 80% to 95% occurring once and the leading ten covering about 0.39%. Study-level points and caveats: Depth of sequencing was expected to influence donor clonotype sharing.

The sample was naive CD4+ T cells from PBMCs. Subset indicated: CD45RA+ positively selected. This chain uses TRBV7-3 with TRBJ1-1; TRBD1 might be the D (5 bases). The clonotype originates from a young man in good health. Some clones in this sample may be carry-over from other donors' samples. The CDR3 loop is CASSPATRGAFF. The CDR3 nucleotides are TGTGCCAGCAGCCCGGCCACAAGGGGAGCTTTCTTT. The full variable domain, its missing parts supplied by reference TRBV7-3 and TRBJ1-1, is GAGVSQTPSNKVTEKGKYVELRCDPISGHTALYWYRQSLGQGPEFLIYFQGTGAADDSGLPNDRFFAVRPEGSVSTLKIQRTERGDSAVYLCASSPATRGAFFGQGTRLTVV.